This TCR beta chain was sequenced in a study of blood T cell repertoires in COVID-19 (dated by TCRdb to between 2020 and 2021). With respect to the entire study: Samples covering the acute and convalescent phases of COVID-19 were provided by collaborators in the United States, Italy and Spain. The prospective study material was composed of cDNA or gDNA derived from T cells, B-cell-depleted T cells, or PBMCs. Deeply sampled blood TCRbeta repertoires from subjects exposed to, actively infected with, or recovered from COVID-19 were included in the dataset. The repertoires were made available in a free public database intended to serve as a resource for research on the immune response to SARS-CoV-2. Samples were obtained from the ongoing ImmuneRACE study (first 160 participants) and from 1,254 subjects provided by 6 global collaborators. A de-identified subject ID, COVID-19 status, age in years and sex were almost always included in the sample metadata. HLA class I and class II types, where available, came from metadata supplied by the sample provider rather than from assay-based typing.

The V end loses 4 bases and the J end loses 3 bases, and a stretch of 10 bases separates them. The CDR3 goes from the cysteine to the phenylalanine over 13 residues. Of all the DNA, just the CDR3 is kept, 39 bases in frame from base 1. Looking up the germline V gene (reference sequence) yields CDR1 GTSNPN and CDR2 SVGIG. Beyond this particular receptor, the publication reports: The quantity of clinical and demographic metadata differed by source and by participant and was supplied without curation.

Details on this clone: No cognate antigen has been identified for it. Per-nucleotide qualities are absent, and no much larger clonotype sits a single base away.

Each collaborating institution followed its own protocols to collect whole blood in K2EDTA tubes. For TCRbeta analysis, collaborators shipped samples in one of three forms: frozen whole blood, isolated PBMCs, or DNA extracted from either of those sample types. TCRbeta CDR3 regions were amplified from genomic DNA using the immunoSEQ Assay, a bias-controlled multiplex PCR. Under the source paper's analysis protocol: Nucleated cell counts per sample were estimated from amplification of reference gene primers within the assay. To quantify the absolute abundance of each unique TCRbeta CDR3 rearrangement, sequence reads were collapsed and filtered. For each sample, productive Simpson clonality was calculated by taking the square root of Simpson's diversity index across productive rearrangements. The clones in this table, taken by TCRdb from immuneACCESS, are in-frame only. Not every clone is retained; where verified, under half of the shortfall comes from an unresolved V gene, and the cause of the rest is unknown. V, J and clone size reflect that table, while D and trimming were determined from the DNA. This sample has 210,000 or so clones in its table, and 90% to 95% of those were observed once. The ten top clones hold 0.95% to 1.5% of the sample.

This clonotype originated in a man aged 25 to 40 with acute or convalescent COVID-19. Source material: peripheral blood. This receptor chain uses TRBV30 and TRBJ2-1, with a tentative D gene TRBD2 over 6 matching bases. The nucleotides are TGTGCCTGGAAAAGACTAGACTACAATGAGCAGTTCTTC. This sequence encodes CAWKRLDYNEQFF. The CDR3, completed at both ends by the reference TRBV30 and TRBJ2-1 genes, gives the full variable domain SQTIHQWPATLVQPVGSPLSLECTVEGTSNPNLYWYRQAAGRGLQLLFYSVGIGQISSEVPQNLSASRPQDRQFILSSKKLLLSDSGFYLCAWKRLDYNEQFFGPGTRLTVL.